This entry describes one T cell receptor (beta chain). Antigen: not known. The entry originates in a study of OX40 agonist ivuxolimab in advanced cancers. Looking at the study overall: The treatment was a fully human IgG2 OX40 agonist, ivuxolimab. Regarding the study as a whole: The study observed clonal expansion of CD4+ and CD8+ blood T cells by week 6 at 0.1 to 3.0 mg/kg. The mean number of expanded clones was higher in CD8+ T cells than in CD4+.

The sampling schedule covered blood at baseline, cycle 4 day 1, and cycle 7 day 1. This table comes from immunoSEQ multiplex PCR, and its TCRdb copy is limited to in-frame clones, with some not included. Of roughly 69,000 clones in the sample, roughly 86% were seen once. Germline values: CDR1 LNHDA, CDR2 SQIVND (reference sequence). CDR3 size: 17 residues. V lost 0 bases to trimming and J lost 6 bases, with 17 bases between them. Sequences were derived from CD4+ or CD8+ T cells sorted from blood, sampled in a trial of the OX40 agonist ivuxolimab. The receptor comes from an adult with an advanced solid tumor such as melanoma, head and neck, liver or kidney cancer. V is TRBV19 and J is TRBJ1-4; D gene ambiguous. CDR3 sequence: CASSIDPVGFGDEKLFF. In DNA form, the CDR3 reads TGTGCCAGTAGTATAGATCCGGTAGGCTTCGGCGATGAAAAACTGTTTTTT.